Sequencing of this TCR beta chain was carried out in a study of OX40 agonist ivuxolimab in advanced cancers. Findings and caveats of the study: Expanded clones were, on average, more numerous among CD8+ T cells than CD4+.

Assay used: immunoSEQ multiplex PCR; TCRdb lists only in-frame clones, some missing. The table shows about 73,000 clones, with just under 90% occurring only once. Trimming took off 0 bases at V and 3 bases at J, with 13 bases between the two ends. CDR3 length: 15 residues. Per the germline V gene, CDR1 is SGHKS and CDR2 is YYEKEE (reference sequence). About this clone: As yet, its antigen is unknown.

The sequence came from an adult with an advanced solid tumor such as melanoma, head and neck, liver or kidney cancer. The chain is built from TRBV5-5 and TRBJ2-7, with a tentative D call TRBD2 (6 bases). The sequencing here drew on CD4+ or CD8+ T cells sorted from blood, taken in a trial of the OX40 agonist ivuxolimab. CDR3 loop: CASSLDPTSSYEQYF. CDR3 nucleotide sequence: TGTGCCAGCAGCTTGGACCCTACTAGCAGCTACGAGCAGTACTTC.